This passage covers 17 T cell receptor beta chains from one sample sequenced in a study of radiotherapy plus CTLA-4 blockade in lung cancer. Using immunoSEQ multiplex PCR, the repertoire was profiled, and TCRdb retains in-frame clones only, with some absent. This sample has 35,000 to 40,000 clones, with 55% to 80% found just once. The specimen was peripheral blood, collected from a patient treated with radiotherapy plus ipilimumab. The receptor source for this set is a human donor with non-small cell lung cancer who had stable disease on radiotherapy plus ipilimumab.

CDR3 protein: CASQLQGGISGELFF. The CDR3, as DNA: TGTGCCAGTCAATTACAGGGTGGAATCTCCGGGGAGCTGTTTTTT. This chain connects TRBV6-4 to TRBJ2-2, with D perhaps TRBD1 (6 bases). CDR1 is MRHNA, CDR2 SNTAGT, per germline. Trimming pared 9 bases from V and 6 bases from J, leaving 20 bases between. CDR3 length equals 15 residues.

The chain combines TRBV18 with TRBJ1-3; 8 bases are a match to TRBD1. The CDR3 consists of 15 residues. Per the germline V gene, CDR1 is KGHSH and CDR2 is LQKENI. The V gene end was trimmed by 2 bases and the J gene end by 7 bases; junction bases not matched to a gene: 7. CDR3: CASSPSGDRSNTIYF. CDR3 DNA sequence: TGTGCCAGCTCACCATCAGGGGACAGGTCCAACACCATATATTTT.

The rearrangement links TRBV6-5 to TRBJ1-5; a possible D gene is TRBD1 (5 bases). Germline CDR1 MNHEY, CDR2 SVGAGI. The V gene lost 2 bases and the J gene lost 0 bases, with 8 bases spanning the gap. The CDR3 is 15 amino acids. The CDR3 DNA follows: TGTGCCAGCAGTTACAGGGGCGGTAGCAATCAGCCCCAGCATTTT. Its translation is CASSYRGGSNQPQHF.

The chain is built from TRBV6-5 and TRBJ2-7; D uncertain. Germline V gene lookup returns CDR1 MNHEY and CDR2 SVGAGI. Trimming took off 0 bases at V and 4 bases at J, with 10 bases between the two ends. There are 14 residues in the CDR3. The chain's CDR3 is CASSYSLGPYEQYF. CDR3 coding DNA: TGTGCCAGCAGTTACTCCCTGGGCCCTTACGAGCAGTACTTC.

The chain couples TRBV29-1 to TRBJ1-4, with TRBD1 as a possible D gene (5 bases). The V end lost 7 bases, the J end lost 4 bases, and 16 bases lay between the germline ends. The CDR3 runs 14 residues. Germline CDR1 is SQVTM and CDR2 is ANQGSEA. Here the CDR3 reads CSAMKWGNNEKLFF. The CDR3 DNA reads as TGCAGCGCCATGAAGTGGGGCAATAATGAAAAACTGTTTTTT.

V and J are TRBV6-1 and TRBJ2-7, with 7 positions matching TRBD1. The CDR3 runs to 14 residues. Germline CDR1 MNHNS, CDR2 SASEGT. V lost 7 bases to trimming and J lost 2 bases; unmatched junction nucleotides: 8. The CDR3 DNA is TGTGCCAGCACCGCTAACAGGGGCCCCTACGAGCAGTACTTC. Translated, it gives CASTANRGPYEQYF.

The chain is built from TRBV7-8 and TRBJ1-1; 7 bases match TRBD1. After removal of 5 bases from V and 3 bases from J, the junction contained 9 bases not matched to a gene. Germline-derived CDR1 and CDR2 are SGHVS and FQNEAQ. This CDR3 has 15 residues. The chain's CDR3 is CASSPPDRRDTEAFF. In DNA, the CDR3 is TGTGCCAGCAGCCCCCCGGACAGGAGGGACACTGAAGCTTTCTTT.

The chain is built from TRBV19 and TRBJ1-5; 9 positions agree with TRBD1. J was trimmed by 7 bases and V by 4 bases; bases with no gene match: 20. The CDR3 has 19 amino acids. Germline CDR1 LNHDA, CDR2 SQIVND (reference sequence). CDR3 amino acids: CASSRGDSQGAKVGQPQHF. The DNA of the CDR3 is TGTGCCAGTAGTAGAGGCGATTCACAGGGGGCTAAGGTCGGGCAGCCCCAGCATTTT.

This rearrangement joins TRBV19 to TRBJ1-5; no definite D call. The CDR3 extends over 15 amino acids. V shed 7 bases and J shed 4 bases, with 17 bases lying between them. Germline CDR1 reads LNHDA; CDR2 reads SQIVND (reference sequence). The CDR3 loop reads CASIRAGVRNQPQHF. CDR3 DNA: TGTGCCAGTATAAGGGCCGGGGTTAGAAATCAGCCCCAGCATTTT.

The chain has TRBV29-1 and TRBJ2-4, with 8 bases that match TRBD1. The germline gives CDR1 SQVTM, CDR2 ANQGSEA. V lost 5 bases, J lost 7 bases, and 4 bases stayed unmatched. CDR3 length: 12 amino acids. Here the CDR3 reads CSVFGQGNIQYF. CDR3 nucleotide sequence: TGCAGCGTTTTCGGACAGGGCAACATTCAGTACTTC.

The V and J genes are TRBV10-2 and TRBJ2-5; D might be TRBD2 (6 bases). The J call may be incorrect, as the DNA end agrees better with TRBJ2-7. The CDR3 is made up of 14 amino acids. Germline CDR1 is WSHSY and CDR2 is SAAADI. For the CDR3, the DNA is TGCGCCAGCATGGGACTTACCAACTCCTACGAGCAGTACTTC. As protein: CASMGLTNSYEQYF.

A few counts support this clone. The rearrangement joins TRBV5-4 to TRBJ2-2; tentative D call: TRBD1 (6 bases). The CDR3 has 14 amino acids. V lost 5 bases to trimming and J lost 3 bases, with 11 bases between them. CDR1 and CDR2 (germline): SGHNT, YYREEE (reference sequence). The CDR3 DNA is TGTGCCAGCAGTTCACAGGGATACACCGGGGAGCTGTTTTTT. It yields the protein CASSSQGYTGELFF.

V is TRBV5-6 and J is TRBJ2-5; a possible D gene is TRBD1 (6 bases). V lost 1 base and J 1 base, leaving 11 bases between the germline ends. In germline, CDR1 is SGHDT, CDR2 YYEEEE. The CDR3 consists of 15 residues. CDR3 region: CASSLQGRPQETQYF. CDR3 bases: TGTGCCAGCAGCTTGCAGGGGCGCCCCCAAGAGACCCAGTACTTC.

The chain combines TRBV29-1 with TRBJ2-2; D possibly corresponds to TRBD1 (6 bases). V was pared by 6 bases and J by 4 bases, with 12 bases between. Germline values: CDR1 SQVTM, CDR2 ANQGSEA. The CDR3 contains 13 residues. The CDR3 spells CSVQGWGTGELFF. CDR3 bases: TGCAGCGTGCAGGGGTGGGGCACCGGGGAGCTGTTTTTT.

In its sample, this clone was seen a few times. V and J are TRBV2 and TRBJ1-6; TRBD1 agrees at 8 bases. The junction had 6 bases not matched to a gene; V was cut back by 8 bases and J by 9 bases. This CDR3 comprises 13 residues. The germline gives CDR1 SNHLY, CDR2 FYNNEI. DNA of the CDR3: TGTGCCAGCCACAGGGGGATGAGTTCACCCCTCCACTTT. Translating it yields CASHRGMSSPLHF.

DNA of the CDR3: TGTGCCAGCAGCAGGAGACAGGGGGCAGGAGAGACCCAGTACTTC. It specifies CASSRRQGAGETQYF. The chain recombines TRBV5-4 with TRBJ2-5; 10 bases match TRBD1. In germline, CDR1 is SGHNT, CDR2 YYREEE (reference sequence). J gave up 4 bases and V 4 bases, and 7 bases lay outside the gene matches. The CDR3 contains 15 residues.

This clone came up a few times. This chain links TRBV30 with TRBJ1-1, with 8 bases fitting TRBD1. Trimming took 1 base from V and 4 from J; bases not matched to a gene: 11. This CDR3 comprises 16 residues. Per germline, CDR1 GTSNPN and CDR2 SVGIG (reference sequence). The CDR3 loop reads CAWSGGTGKKVTEAFF. For the CDR3, the DNA is TGTGCCTGGAGTGGAGGGACAGGTAAGAAGGTCACTGAAGCTTTCTTT. Full variable domain (missing parts from reference TRBV30 and TRBJ1-1): SQTIHQWPATLVQPVGSPLSLECTVEGTSNPNLYWYRQAAGRGLQLLFYSVGIGQISSEVPQNLSASRPQDRQFILSSKKLLLSDSGFYLCAWSGGTGKKVTEAFFGQGTRLTVV.